These T cell receptor beta chains were read from a single sample in a study of T cells in Graves' hyperthyroidism and ophthalmopathy. TCRdb reprocessed the multiplex PCR reads via MiXCR and lists one record per CDR3 protein. In the table there are some 620,000 distinct CDR3 sequences, 16% of which are singletons. Sequencing was carried out using blood. Source of these receptors: a woman in her thirties with Graves' hyperthyroidism. Each CDR3 is given with its conserved first and last residue. D genes are given only for firm matches. The size of a clone is reported for some rows only, either as once, few or many, or as a class for expanded clones.

>TRBJ1-5|TRBD1|many|TRBV2
CASSGQGGNNQPQHF
TGTGCCAGCAGCGGACAGGGAGGGAACAATCAGCCCCAGCATTTT
>TRBJ1-3|.|many|TRBV6-1
CASSESNPRRPYF
TGTGCCAGCAGTGAATCTAACCCTAGAAGACCTTATTTT
>TRBJ2-1|.|few|TRBV7-9
CAEPAVRVDEQFF
TGTGCCGAGCCAGCGGTCAGAGTAGATGAGCAGTTCTTC
>TRBJ2-7|.|few|TRBV7-2
CASSGGAERAEQYF
TGTGCCAGCAGCGGAGGGGCAGAGAGGGCCGAGCAGTACTTC
>TRBJ1-4|.|.|TRBV6-1
CASKEGATNEKLFF
TGTGCCAGCAAAGAAGGGGCGACTAATGAAAAACTGTTTTTT
>TRBJ1-1|.|.|TRBV5-8
CASTKTVDTEAFF
TGCGCCAGCACAAAGACAGTCGACACTGAAGCTTTCTTT
>TRBJ2-1|.|many|TRBV7-9
CASSLSWQGWNEQFF
TGTGCCAGCAGCTTATCCTGGCAGGGGTGGAATGAGCAGTTCTTC
>TRBJ2-5|.|many|TRBV6-1
CASRAGTAQETQYF
TGTGCCAGCAGAGCCGGGACGGCCCAAGAGACCCAGTACTTC
>TRBJ2-7|.|few|TRBV10-3
CAIAYNSYEQYF
TGTGCCATCGCCTACAACTCCTACGAGCAGTACTTC
>TRBJ2-3|TRBD2|few|TRBV3-1
CASSQPWGGGADTQYF
TGTGCCAGCAGCCAACCGTGGGGGGGAGGAGCAGATACGCAGTATTTT
>TRBJ2-1|TRBD2|.|TRBV11-2
CASSGLHVSYNEQSF
TGTGCCAGCTCGGGACTACATGTCTCCTACAATGAGCAGTCCTTC
>TRBJ2-3|.|many|TRBV10-3
CAISESKGADTQYF
TGTGCCATCAGTGAGTCTAAGGGGGCAGATACGCAGTATTTT
>TRBJ2-3|TRBD2|many|TRBV18
CASSPSGGSTDTQYF
TGTGCCAGCTCACCAAGCGGGGGGAGCACAGATACGCAGTATTTT
>TRBJ1-2|.|.|TRBV29-1
CSVPLTGNYGYTF
TGCAGCGTTCCCCTTACGGGAAACTATGGCTACACCTTC
>TRBJ2-1|TRBD2|.|TRBV19
CASSPMGAGGSKHEQFF
TGTGCCAGTAGCCCCATGGGAGCGGGAGGAAGTAAGCATGAGCAGTTCTTC
>TRBJ2-1|.|many|TRBV6-1
CASRDSWDEQFF
TGTGCCAGCAGGGATAGTTGGGATGAGCAGTTCTTC
>TRBJ1-5|.|.|TRBV6-2/TRBV6-3
CASSADGGNQSQHF
TGTGCCAGCAGCGCAGACGGGGGCAATCAGTCCCAGCATTTT
>TRBJ1-1|.|many|TRBV30
CAWSGLLWHTEAFF
TGTGCCTGGAGTGGATTGCTTTGGCACACTGAAGCTTTCTTT
>TRBJ1-5|TRBD1|many|TRBV28
CASSLLGGGNQPQHF
TGTGCCAGCAGTTTATTAGGGGGCGGCAATCAGCCCCAGCATTTT
>TRBJ1-2|.|.|TRBV29-1
CILGRTRGYGYTF
TGCATCCTCGGACGGACTCGGGGCTATGGCTACACCTTC
>TRBJ2-2|.|.|TRBV27
CASSLDRVGRVPGTGELFF
TGTGCCAGCAGTTTGGACAGGGTGGGGAGGGTTCCGGGTACCGGGGAGCTGTTTTTT
>TRBJ1-4|.|.|TRBV20-1
CSAPTAYNEKLFF
TGCAGTGCCCCGACAGCATATAATGAAAAACTGTTTTTT
>TRBJ1-2|TRBD1|many|TRBV10-3
CAIRGQGDSNYGYTF
TGTGCCATCAGGGGACAGGGGGATTCTAACTATGGCTACACCTTC
>TRBJ2-1|TRBD2|.|TRBV7-2
CASSLRLGLAVYNEQFF
TGTGCCAGCAGCCTACGCCTGGGACTAGCGGTTTACAATGAGCAGTTCTTC
>TRBJ2-1|TRBD2|.|TRBV5-1
CASSVTSSGPRFF
TGCGCCAGCAGCGTAACCTCTAGCGGGCCCCGGTTCTTC
>TRBJ2-7|.|many|TRBV30
CAWGVYEQYF
TGTGCCTGGGGAGTGTACGAGCAGTACTTC
>TRBJ2-3|.|.|TRBV2
CASTPRIAKLTDTQYF
TGTGCCAGCACACCGAGGATTGCCAAACTCACAGATACGCAGTATTTT
>TRBJ2-2|.|.|TRBV27
CASSLVHSGELFF
TGTGCCAGCAGTTTGGTGCACTCCGGGGAGCTGTTTTTT
>TRBJ2-1|TRBD2|many|TRBV2
CASRGLAGGDEQFF
TGTGCCAGTAGAGGACTAGCGGGGGGCGATGAGCAGTTCTTC
>TRBJ1-1|TRBD1|.|TRBV4-2
CASSQESGQGARNTEAFF
TGTGCCAGCAGCCAAGAGTCGGGACAGGGGGCTCGGAACACTGAAGCTTTCTTT
>TRBJ1-6|.|.|TRBV2
CASSRSQTNYNSPLHF
TGTGCCAGCAGCCGAAGTCAGACGAATTATAATTCACCCCTCCACTTT
>TRBJ2-3|TRBD2|many|TRBV7-3
CASSLEREGLEDTQYF
TGTGCCAGCAGCTTGGAGCGGGAGGGCCTCGAAGATACGCAGTATTTT
>TRBJ1-1|.|many|TRBV6-1
CASRRGVAEAFF
TGTGCCAGCAGACGGGGAGTCGCTGAAGCTTTCTTT
>TRBJ1-3|.|.|TRBV29-1
CSVAGGNSGNTIHF
.
>TRBJ1-1|.|.|TRBV15
CATSHVGNTEAFF
TGTGCCACCAGCCACGTCGGGAACACTGAAGCTTTCTTT
>TRBJ2-5|.|many|TRBV11-2
CASSLDYSSETQYF
TGTGCCAGCAGCTTGGACTACTCCTCGGAGACCCAGTACTTC